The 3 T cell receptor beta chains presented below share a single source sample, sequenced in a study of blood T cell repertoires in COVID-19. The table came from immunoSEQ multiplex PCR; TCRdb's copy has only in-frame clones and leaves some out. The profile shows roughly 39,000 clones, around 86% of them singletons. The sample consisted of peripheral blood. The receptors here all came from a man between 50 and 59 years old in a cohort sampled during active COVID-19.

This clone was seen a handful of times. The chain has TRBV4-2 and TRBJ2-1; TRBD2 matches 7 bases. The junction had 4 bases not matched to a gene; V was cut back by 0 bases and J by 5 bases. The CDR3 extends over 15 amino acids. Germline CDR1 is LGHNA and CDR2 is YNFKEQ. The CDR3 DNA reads TGTGCCAGCAGCCAAGATGAGGGGAGGGACAATGAGCAGTTCTTC. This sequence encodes CASSQDEGRDNEQFF.

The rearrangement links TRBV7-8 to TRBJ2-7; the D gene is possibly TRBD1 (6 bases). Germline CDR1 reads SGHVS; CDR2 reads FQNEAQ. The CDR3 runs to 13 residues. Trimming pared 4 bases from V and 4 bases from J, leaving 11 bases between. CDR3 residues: CASSSPTGYEQYV. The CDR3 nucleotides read TGTGCCAGCAGCTCCCCGACAGGATACGAGCAGTACGTC.

DNA of the CDR3: TGTGCCAGCTCACCAAGAACAGAAGAGACCCAGTACTTC. Protein: CASSPRTEETQYF. The J gene is TRBJ2-5, the V gene TRBV18; D remains unclear. The CDR3 has 13 residues. The V end lost 2 bases, the J end lost 3 bases, and 7 bases lay between the germline ends. Germline V CDR1 and CDR2: KGHSH, LQKENI. Full variable domain (missing parts from reference TRBV18 and TRBJ2-5): NAGVMQNPRHLVRRRGQEARLRCSPMKGHSHVYWYRQLPEEGLKFMVYLQKENIIDESGMPKERFSAEFPKEGPSILRIQQVVRGDSAAYFCASSPRTEETQYFGPGTRLLVL.